The following is a T cell receptor beta chain sequence with its context. Its antigen is as yet unknown. These data belong to a study of shared clonotypes between healthy human individuals. Findings and limits, study-wide: Among the subsets, naive ones generally showed larger estimated richness than memory ones. Among donors, clonotype sharing was expected to be affected by sequencing depth.

CDR1 is SGHDN and CDR2 is FVKESK in the germline V gene. This CDR3 spans 16 amino acids. With 1 base clipped from V and 10 bases from J, the junction kept 15 bases outside the gene matches. Several immunoSEQ plates received, in even portions, the genomic DNA of each subset. Some clones are missing from TCRdb's copy, which holds only in-frame ones; the method was immunoSEQ multiplex PCR. The data show approximately 1,500,000 clones, more than 95% seen once. The TCR was taken from a man aged 30-40 years in good health. The chain uses TRBV14 and TRBJ1-2, with TRBD1 matching 7 bases. Specimen: naive CD4+ T cells sorted from blood. Subset described: CD45RA+ positively selected. The CDR3 nucleotides are TGTGCCAGCAGCCAAGCCAGCCTTGTACAGGGGTTGGACTACACCTTC. Its protein is CASSQASLVQGLDYTF.